These 21 T cell receptor beta chains were sequenced from one sample in a study of cytomegalovirus exposure and HLA in healthy donors. PCR was performed using 60 Vbeta and 13 Jbeta primers. Profiling relied on immunoSEQ multiplex PCR, and the TCRdb table lists in-frame clones only, not all of them. The data contain 150,000 to 200,000 clones, 84% of them seen just once; the ten biggest clones take up 1.9%. Input material: PBMCs. The receptors were gathered from a man younger than 30 in good health and CMV-seronegative.

This clone occurred a few times. The chain uses TRBV27 and TRBJ1-5; D is perhaps TRBD1 (6 bases). Trimming removed 4 bases at V and 3 bases at J, with 16 bases between. Germline V CDR1 and CDR2: MNHEY, SMNVEV (reference sequence). The CDR3 is 16 residues long. In nucleotides, the CDR3 is TGTGCCAGCAGTTCAGACGGGACATCCTTCAATCAGCCCCAGCATTTT. Translating gives CASSSDGTSFNQPQHF.

The chain is built from TRBV6-1 and TRBJ2-1; D may be TRBD2 (5 bases). V was shortened by 0 bases and J by 9 bases, with 15 bases between the two germline ends. Germline-derived CDR1 and CDR2 are MNHNS and SASEGT. This CDR3 is 15 amino acids long. CDR3 residues: CASSEAAGRFGEQFF. The CDR3 nucleotides are TGTGCCAGCAGTGAAGCGGCGGGCAGGTTCGGTGAGCAGTTCTTC.

The chain combines TRBV7-9 with TRBJ2-7; D may be TRBD2 (5 bases). The V end lost 0 bases, the J end lost 6 bases, and 9 bases lay between the germline ends. CDR1 is SEHNR and CDR2 is FQNEAQ in the germline V gene (reference sequence). CDR3 size: 13 residues. CDR3 loop: CASSLAGAGEQYF. The CDR3 bases are TGTGCCAGCAGCTTAGCGGGAGCCGGCGAGCAGTACTTC.

This rearrangement joins TRBV2 to TRBJ1-3; no clear D. CDR1 and CDR2 (germline): SNHLY, FYNNEI. The CDR3 covers 14 residues. V gave up 8 bases and J gave up 0 bases, with 11 bases separating them. For the CDR3, the DNA is TGTGCCAGCCGACACGGGAACTCTGGAAACACCATATATTTT. Its protein product is CASRHGNSGNTIYF.

This clone was detected only a few times. The rearrangement joins TRBV29-1 to TRBJ2-3; 10 bases are a match to TRBD1. Per germline, CDR1 SQVTM and CDR2 ANQGSEA. The V segment lost 1 base and the J segment 5 bases; nucleotides outside the gene matches: 3. There are 14 residues in the CDR3. The CDR3 loop reads CSVEAGQGLDTQYF. In nucleotides, the CDR3 is TGCAGCGTTGAAGCGGGACAGGGGTTAGATACGCAGTATTTT.

The rearrangement links TRBV19 to TRBJ1-2; D gene ambiguous. The CDR3 runs 14 residues. Trimming removed 6 bases from V and 0 bases from J, with 11 bases in between. Germline V gene lookup returns CDR1 LNHDA and CDR2 SQIVND (reference sequence). The CDR3 coding sequence is TGTGCCAGTAGACCAACAGAAGCTAACTATGGCTACACCTTC. Amino acid sequence: CASRPTEANYGYTF.

J is TRBJ2-7 and V is TRBV11-3; no firm D call. Trimming pared 0 bases from V and 6 bases from J, leaving 9 bases between. The CDR3 totals 13 residues. Germline-derived CDR1 and CDR2 are SGHNT and YENEEA. The CDR3 region has the DNA TGTGCCAGCAGCTTAGATCGCCTCGGCGAGCAGTACTTC. This translates into CASSLDRLGEQYF.

This chain joins TRBV5-1 and TRBJ1-1; 10 nucleotides match TRBD1. V dropped 3 bases and J dropped 3; count of bases not matched to a gene: 20. The length of the CDR3 is 20 residues. Germline CDR1 and CDR2: SGHRS and YFSETQ. The CDR3 nucleotides are TGCGCCAGCAGCTCAAAAGACATAAACCGGGACAGGGGAGGCGACACTGAAGCTTTCTTT. This gives the protein CASSSKDINRDRGGDTEAFF. Filled out from reference TRBV5-1 and TRBJ1-1, the complete variable domain reads KAGVTQTPRYLIKTRGQQVTLSCSPISGHRSVSWYQQTPGQGLQFLFEYFSETQRNKGNFPGRFSGRQFSNSRSEMNVSTLELGDSALYLCASSSKDINRDRGGDTEAFFGQGTRLTVV.

The rearrangement joins TRBV6-5 to TRBJ2-5; TRBD2 aligns across 8 bases. CDR3 size: 13 residues. V shed 5 bases, J shed 4 bases, and the junction held 3 bases outside the gene matches. The germline CDR1 and CDR2 sequences are MNHEY and SVGAGI. In nucleotides, the CDR3 is TGTGCCAGCAGTCGAGCGGGAGTAGAGACCCAGTACTTC. Residues: CASSRAGVETQYF.

The rearrangement uses TRBV9 and TRBJ2-1; weak D call: TRBD2 (7 bases). This CDR3 region has 15 residues. Between the trimmed V and J ends, which lost 0 bases and 4 bases, there was a span of 11 bases. From germline, CDR1 is SGDLS and CDR2 YYNGEE. The CDR3 sequence is CASSVEGGGYNEQFF. DNA for the CDR3: TGTGCCAGCAGCGTAGAGGGGGGAGGGTACAATGAGCAGTTCTTC.

The chain uses TRBV6-1 and TRBJ1-5; weak D call: TRBD1 (5 bases). Trimming removed 6 bases at V and 5 bases at J, with 17 bases between. Germline assignment: CDR1 MNHNS and CDR2 SASEGT. CDR3 length: 15 amino acids. The CDR3 DNA follows: TGTGCCAGCAGCCAACCCGACAGAGACTATCAGCCCCAGCATTTT. It encodes CASSQPDRDYQPQHF.

The V and J genes are TRBV28 and TRBJ2-7; 7 nucleotides agree with TRBD2. Looked up from germline, CDR1 is MDHEN and CDR2 is SYDVKM. This CDR3 spans 17 amino acids. The trim removed 4 bases at V and 2 bases at J, leaving 14 bases unmatched. The CDR3 protein is CASSSFPAREATYEQYF. The CDR3, as DNA: TGTGCCAGCAGTTCATTCCCGGCCCGGGAGGCCACCTACGAGCAGTACTTC.

The DNA of the CDR3 is TGCGCCAGCAGCCAAGACGGGGACACTACCTACGAGCAGTACTTC. Encoded protein: CASSQDGDTTYEQYF. The J gene is TRBJ2-7, the V gene TRBV4-1; tentative D call: TRBD1 (6 bases). This CDR3 region has 15 residues. V was trimmed by 0 bases and J by 2 bases, leaving 11 bases between them. Germline V gene sequence: CDR1 MGHRA, CDR2 YSYEKL.

This clone was seen only once. The chain has TRBV10-3 and TRBJ1-2, with 9 bases aligning to TRBD1. The CDR3 spans 14 residues. V shed 3 bases, J shed 6 bases, and the junction held 5 bases outside the gene matches. Germline values: CDR1 ENHRY, CDR2 SYGVKD. The CDR3 nucleotides read TGTGCCATCAGTGAATCCGGGACAGGGCATGGCTACACCTTC. Its translation: CAISESGTGHGYTF.

The rearrangement joins TRBV6-6 to TRBJ1-3, with D unresolved. The germline V gene has CDR1 MNHNY and CDR2 SVGAGI (reference sequence). The CDR3 is 14 residues long. V shed 6 bases and J shed 4 bases, with 13 bases lying between them. CDR3 DNA sequence: TGTGCCAGCAGCCTGGGCCGCCTAGGAAACACCATATATTTT. It encodes CASSLGRLGNTIYF.

The chain carries TRBV13 and TRBJ2-1; D may be TRBD1 (5 bases). Germline lookup yields CDR1 PRHDT and CDR2 FYEKMQ (reference sequence). This CDR3 has 14 amino acids. The V end was cut by 5 bases, the J end by 10 bases, with 18 bases between. CDR3: CASSPSPGPEEQFF. The DNA for the CDR3 is TGTGCCAGCAGCCCGAGTCCAGGGCCGGAGGAGCAGTTCTTC.

Concerning this clone itself: The identical CDR3 is also encoded by other nucleotide sequences in the sample. The V gene is TRBV25-1, the J gene TRBJ1-6, with unresolved D. The V end was cut by 5 bases, the J end by 0 bases, with 17 bases between. The length of the CDR3 is 18 residues. Germline values: CDR1 MGHDK, CDR2 SYGVNS. This chain's CDR3 is CASSPPPIALSYNSPLHF. CDR3 coding DNA: TGTGCCAGCAGTCCCCCGCCGATAGCACTCTCCTATAATTCACCCCTCCACTTT.

The genes are TRBV9 and TRBJ1-5, with D uncertain. This CDR3 has 14 residues. Deletions cut 0 bases from V and 2 bases from J, with 6 bases between. Germline V gene data show CDR1 as SGDLS and CDR2 as YYNGEE. Written as DNA, the CDR3 is TGTGCCAGCAGCGTAGCGGTAGGCAATCAGCCCCAGCATTTT. Translated, it gives CASSVAVGNQPQHF.

The chain employs TRBV28 and TRBJ2-7; D may be TRBD1 (6 bases). V lost 6 bases and J lost 6, with 18 bases in between. The CDR3 runs 14 residues. CDR1 and CDR2 from the germline V gene are MDHEN and SYDVKM. The CDR3 DNA follows: TGTGCCAGCAGCCAGGCGGACAGAGAGGGCGAGCAGTACTTC. This encodes CASSQADREGEQYF.

The chain is built from TRBV4-1 and TRBJ2-7; 7 nucleotides align to TRBD1. CDR3 length: 17 amino acids. J gave up 6 bases and V 1 base, and 15 bases lay outside the gene matches. Germline values: CDR1 MGHRA, CDR2 YSYEKL. DNA for the CDR3: TGCGCCAGCAGCCAAGCCCCACGAAAAGGGGGCCGCAGCGAGCAGTACTTC. It is translated as CASSQAPRKGGRSEQYF.

This clone has a handful of counts. This chain connects TRBV28 to TRBJ1-1, with 8 bases lining up with TRBD1. The CDR3 covers 11 residues. Per germline, CDR1 MDHEN and CDR2 SYDVKM. V lost 6 bases to trimming and J lost 8 bases; unmatched junction nucleotides: 2. CDR3 nucleotide sequence: TGTGCCAGCAGCAGGGACAGGGAAGCTTTCTTT. This sequence encodes CASSRDREAFF.